This TCR beta chain was recorded in a study of vaccination effects on CD4 cells after COVID-19. About the research overall: It was two doses of either the BNT162b2 or mRNA-1273 vaccine that participants received. Findings and caveats of the study: In the study, convalescent patients were few, and early post-infection timepoints were absent.

As for this clone: As yet, its antigen is unknown.

The CDR3 extends over 15 amino acids. Germline V CDR1 and CDR2: KGHDR, SFDVKD. V lost 5 bases to trimming and J lost 4 bases; unmatched junction nucleotides: 7. Only in-frame clones appear in the TCRdb table, and some are missing; sequencing was by immunoSEQ multiplex PCR. Altogether approximately 44,000 clones are present, 77% being singletons, with the ten largest covering around 3%. CD4+ T cells specific for antigen were expanded with viral peptide pools by the ViraFEST assay before sequencing. After roughly 9 days in culture, the CD4+ T cells were isolated. Negative nucleocapsid antibody tests before and after vaccination confirmed no previous SARS-CoV-2 infection. Wells of 1.8 million or so PBMC each were grown with about 9.5 IU/ml IL-2 and approximately 10 ug/ml peptides. Cultures got half-medium changes with IL-2 on days 3 and 7.

The source was CD4+ T cells from PBMCs cultured with HCoV-NL63 spike peptides, collected before COVID-19 vaccination. This TCR was recovered from a human donor who received a COVID-19 vaccine. The chain employs TRBV24-1 and TRBJ1-2; TRBD1 agrees at 9 bases. CDR3 residues: CATSARQGVTYGYTF. As DNA, the CDR3 is TGTGCCACCAGTGCTAGACAGGGGGTGACCTATGGCTACACCTTC.